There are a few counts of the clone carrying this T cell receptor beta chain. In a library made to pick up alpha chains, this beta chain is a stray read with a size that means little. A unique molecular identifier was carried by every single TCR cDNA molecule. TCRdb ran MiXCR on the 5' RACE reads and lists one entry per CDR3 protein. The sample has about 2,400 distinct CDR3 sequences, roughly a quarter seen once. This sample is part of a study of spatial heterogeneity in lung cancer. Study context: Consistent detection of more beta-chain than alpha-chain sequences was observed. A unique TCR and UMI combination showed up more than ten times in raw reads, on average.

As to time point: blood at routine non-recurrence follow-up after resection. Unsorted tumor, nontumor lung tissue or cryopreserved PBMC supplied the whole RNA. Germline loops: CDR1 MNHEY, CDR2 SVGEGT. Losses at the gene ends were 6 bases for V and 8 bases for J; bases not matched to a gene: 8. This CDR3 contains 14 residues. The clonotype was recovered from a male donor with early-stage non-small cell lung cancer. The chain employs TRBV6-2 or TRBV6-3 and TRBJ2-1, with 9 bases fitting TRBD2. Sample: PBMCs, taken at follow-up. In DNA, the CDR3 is TGTGCCAGCAGCCTTCTAGCGGGAAGGGATGAGCAGTTCTTC. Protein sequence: CASSLLAGRDEQFF.